This TCR beta chain appears in the sequencing data of a study of OX40 agonist ivuxolimab in advanced cancers. Background for the entire study: Ivuxolimab, which targeted the costimulatory receptor OX40 (CD134), was an agonistic, fully human IgG2 monoclonal antibody. Intravenous ivuxolimab was administered to patients every 2 weeks at six dose levels: 0.01, 0.1, 0.3, 1.5, 3 and 10 mg/kg. Among the approximately 50 dose-escalation patients, some 19 had hepatocellular carcinoma, roughly 15 melanoma, 9 renal cell carcinoma and 9 head and neck cancer. In the dose-escalation cohort, around four fifths of patients were male, and the mean age was approximately 60 years, with a range of about 20 to 90. Patients were allowed to have had prior anti-PD-1, anti-PD-L1 or anti-CTLA-4 therapy, and less than 45% of the dose-escalation patients had previously received checkpoint inhibitors. Partial responses were achieved by three dose-escalation patients, of whom one had hepatocellular carcinoma and two had cutaneous melanoma. Peripheral TCRbeta sequencing aimed to test whether ivuxolimab altered TCR sequence diversity and caused clonal T-cell expansion. The monotherapy dose-escalation portion (N ≈ 55 patients) of the phase I ivuxolimab trial is reported in the paper. Summary of the overall study and its limitations: On average, CD8+ T cells showed more expanded clones than CD4+ T cells after ivuxolimab. Partial responders in the 0.1-3.0 mg/kg groups had among the lowest normalized peripheral clonal expansion, especially among CD8+ T cells. Low levels of normalized T-cell clonal expansion were also seen in some patients who did not respond. At doses of 0.1 to 3.0 mg/kg, clonal expansion of both CD4+ and CD8+ blood T cells was observed from baseline to week 6. The antigen specificity of the peripheral T cells that underwent clonal expansion was not determined.

Looking up the germline V gene (reference sequence) yields CDR1 LNHDA and CDR2 SQIVND. From the cysteine up to the phenylalanine, the CDR3 has a length of 13 residues. CDR3 DNA only is kept here, 39 bases in frame from base 1. Relative to germline, V is 8 bases shorter and J is 4 bases shorter, with 15 bases between their ends. The trial excluded patients who had a history of autoimmune disease or were on systemic immunosuppression. In every dose cohort, peripheral blood was drawn for TCR sequencing at baseline, cycle 4 day 1, and cycle 7 day 1. Samples were obtained from an open-label, multicenter, first-in-human phase I dose-escalation trial of ivuxolimab. Adults with locally advanced or metastatic head and neck squamous cell, hepatocellular, melanoma or renal cell carcinoma were enrolled in the trial. CD4+ and CD8+ T cells were sorted separately from peripheral blood before TCR sequencing. On this clone: Its specific antigen is unknown. Base qualities were left out, and no much larger clone turns up one base away.

For sequencing of the TCRbeta CDR3 region, genomic DNA was extracted from the sorted cells. TCRbeta CDR3 regions were sequenced using the immunoSEQ Assay. TCRdb carries this immuneACCESS record with in-frame sequences only. Its versions omit some clonotypes, under half of them owing to an unresolved V gene in the studies checked, with the rest unexplained. In all, the sample holds about 71,000 clones, and about 83% of those were seen once. The ten biggest clones cover around 0.78% of the sample. The source was CD4+ or CD8+ T cells sorted from blood, collected in a trial of the OX40 agonist ivuxolimab. The receptor comes from an adult with an advanced solid tumor such as melanoma, head and neck, liver or kidney cancer. The receptor chain draws on TRBV19 and TRBJ2-7; a tentative D match to TRBD2 spans 5 bases. The CDR3 region reads CASGAPGSYEQYF. The DNA reads TGTGCCAGTGGAGCCCCGGGGAGTTACGAGCAGTACTTC.